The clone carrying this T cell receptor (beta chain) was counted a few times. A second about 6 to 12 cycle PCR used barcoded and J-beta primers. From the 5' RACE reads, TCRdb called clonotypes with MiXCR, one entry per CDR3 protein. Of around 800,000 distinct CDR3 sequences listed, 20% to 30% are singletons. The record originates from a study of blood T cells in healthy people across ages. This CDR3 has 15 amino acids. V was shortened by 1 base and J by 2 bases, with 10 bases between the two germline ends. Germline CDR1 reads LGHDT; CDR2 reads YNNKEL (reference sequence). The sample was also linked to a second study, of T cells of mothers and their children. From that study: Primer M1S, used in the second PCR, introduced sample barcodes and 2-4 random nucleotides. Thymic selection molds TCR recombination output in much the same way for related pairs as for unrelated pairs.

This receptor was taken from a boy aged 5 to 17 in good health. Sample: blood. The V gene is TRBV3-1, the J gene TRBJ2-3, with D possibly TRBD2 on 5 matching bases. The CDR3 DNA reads TGTGCCAGCAGCCAAGGATTGACTACCACAGATACGCAGTATTTT. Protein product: CASSQGLTTTDTQYF.